This TCR beta chain originates from a study of identical twins. Unique molecular identifiers were present on the cDNA, which also gained a universal primer site by template switching. TCRdb reprocessed the 5' RACE reads via MiXCR and lists one record per CDR3 protein. Here the sample spans 600,000 to 850,000 distinct CDR3 sequences, 15% to 20% being singletons. Details on this clonotype: Its target is not known.

General observations from the study: Zero-insertion analyses might be partly confounded by invariant T cells like MAIT and iNKT. The abundant beta clonotypes from cord blood had fewer insertions, and memory repertoires had none of this.

Looked up from germline, CDR1 is DFQATT and CDR2 is SNEGSKA (reference sequence). The V end was cut by 3 bases, the J end by 6 bases, with 15 bases between. The CDR3 consists of 14 residues. The same data also contributed to another study, on T cells expressing NK-cell markers. That work adds: Seven sequenced donors out of eight were HCMV-seropositive, one seronegative.

The clonotype comes from a woman between 18 and 29 years old in good health. This chain connects TRBV20-1 to TRBJ2-1, with D possibly being TRBD2 (7 bases). What was sequenced was PBMCs. The CDR3 DNA reads as TGCAGTGCTAGTAGGGGGAGGGGAGGCAATGAGCAGTTCTTC. Encoded protein: CSASRGRGGNEQFF.